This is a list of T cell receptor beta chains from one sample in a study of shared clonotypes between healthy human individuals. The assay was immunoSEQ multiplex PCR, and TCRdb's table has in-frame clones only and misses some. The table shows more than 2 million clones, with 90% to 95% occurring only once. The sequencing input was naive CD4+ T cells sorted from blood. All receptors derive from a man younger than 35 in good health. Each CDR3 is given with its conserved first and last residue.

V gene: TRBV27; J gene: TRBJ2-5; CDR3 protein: CASSPRTSGTRTRKTQYF
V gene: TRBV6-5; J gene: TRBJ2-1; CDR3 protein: CASRTPGQGLNEQFF
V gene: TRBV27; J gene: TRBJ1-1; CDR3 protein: CASTLVAGGTEAFF
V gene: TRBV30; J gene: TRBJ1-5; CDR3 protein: CALGGTGNQPQHF
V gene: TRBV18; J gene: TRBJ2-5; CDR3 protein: CASSPRDRGFQETQYF
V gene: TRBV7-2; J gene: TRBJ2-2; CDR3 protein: CASSPTGELFF
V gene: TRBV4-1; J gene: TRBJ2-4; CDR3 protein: CASSHVRERTRKNIQYF
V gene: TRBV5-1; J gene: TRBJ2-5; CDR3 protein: CASSPSGTVETQYF
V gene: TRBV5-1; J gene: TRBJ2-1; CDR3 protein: CASSLGVEQFF
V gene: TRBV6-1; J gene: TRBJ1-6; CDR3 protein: CASSEPGKGSPLHF
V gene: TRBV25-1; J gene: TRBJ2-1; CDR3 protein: CASSGHRSYNEQFF
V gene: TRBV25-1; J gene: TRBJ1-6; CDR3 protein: CASSTGGPESPLHF
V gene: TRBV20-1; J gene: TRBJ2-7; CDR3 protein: CSASVRDEQYF
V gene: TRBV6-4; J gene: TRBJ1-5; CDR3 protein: CASSDSSWGGQPQHF
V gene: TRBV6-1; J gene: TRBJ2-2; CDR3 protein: CASSGRVGTSGRANTGELFF
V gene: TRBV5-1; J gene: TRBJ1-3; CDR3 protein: CASSPSGQGALDTIYF
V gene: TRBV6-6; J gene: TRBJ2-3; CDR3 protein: CASSLRRSTDTQYF
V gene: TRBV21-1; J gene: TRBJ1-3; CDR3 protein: CASIRDRGRDRNTIYF
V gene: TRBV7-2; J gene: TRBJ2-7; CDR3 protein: CASSLGLGADEQYF
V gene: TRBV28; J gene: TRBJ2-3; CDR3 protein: CASSLLAGGDTQYF
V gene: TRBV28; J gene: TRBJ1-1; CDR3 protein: CASRTVPGQVLTEAFF
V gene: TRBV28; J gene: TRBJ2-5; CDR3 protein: CASSRRLETQYF
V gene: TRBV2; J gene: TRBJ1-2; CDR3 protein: CASRGTGVQYYGYTF
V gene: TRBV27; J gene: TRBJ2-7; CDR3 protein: CASSRLTGGTESYEQYF
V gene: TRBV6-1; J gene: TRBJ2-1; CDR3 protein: CASSGLQSSYNEQFF
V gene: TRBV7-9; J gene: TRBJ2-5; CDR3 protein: CASRVGAGDETQYF
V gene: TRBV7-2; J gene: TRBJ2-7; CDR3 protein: CASSLAGSGRAEQYF
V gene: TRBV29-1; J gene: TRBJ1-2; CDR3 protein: CSVGVSGRVYGYTF
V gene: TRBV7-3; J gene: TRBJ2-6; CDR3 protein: CASSMTEPGSGANVLTF
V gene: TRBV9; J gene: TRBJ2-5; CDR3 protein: CASSVATTVAGQETQYF
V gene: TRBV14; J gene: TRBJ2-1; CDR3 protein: CASSQDLGNEQFF
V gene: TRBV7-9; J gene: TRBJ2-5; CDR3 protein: CASSDRQGTQETQYF
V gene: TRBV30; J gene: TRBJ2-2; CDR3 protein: CAWSGGLAKGELFF
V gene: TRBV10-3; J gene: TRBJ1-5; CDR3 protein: CAISESTVSNQPQHF
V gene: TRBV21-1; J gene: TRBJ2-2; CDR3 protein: CASSSRDSYTGELFF
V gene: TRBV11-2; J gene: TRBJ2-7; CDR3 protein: CASSQYRTGGYEQYF